Each of the 25 T cell receptor beta chains below was sequenced from the same sample in a study of identical twins. Using its own MiXCR run on the 5' RACE reads, TCRdb lists one record per CDR3 protein. The data contain about 900,000 distinct CDR3 sequences, around 12% of them seen just once; the ten biggest clones take up roughly 1.6%. These data also formed part of another study, on yellow fever vaccine responses in identical twins.

The sample was PBMCs. Receptors were obtained from a woman in her late teens or twenties in good health.

This chain connects TRBV25-1 to TRBJ1-1; no reliable D call. The CDR3 is 14 amino acids. CDR1 and CDR2 from the germline V gene are MGHDK and SYGVNS. V dropped 5 bases and J dropped 1 base, with 11 bases sitting between them. DNA for the CDR3: TGTGCCAGCAGTCCTCTTGTCTCGAACACTGAAGCTTTCTTT. Amino acid sequence: CASSPLVSNTEAFF.

This clonotype was observed a handful of times. The CDR3 spells CASSPPGTGLRGYNEQFF. The CDR3, as DNA: TGTGCCAGCTCACCCCCCGGAACGGGACTCCGAGGCTACAATGAGCAGTTCTTC. This rearrangement joins TRBV25-1 to TRBJ2-1, with TRBD2 as a possible D gene (6 bases). Trimming took off 8 bases at V and 3 bases at J, with 26 bases between the two ends. The germline gives CDR1 MGHDK, CDR2 SYGVNS. The CDR3 loop spans 18 amino acids.

The chain employs TRBV5-1 and TRBJ2-3; TRBD2 matches 14 bases. The germline V gene encodes CDR1 SGHRS and CDR2 YFSETQ. After removal of 0 bases from V and 13 bases from J, the junction contained 16 bases not matched to a gene. The length of the CDR3 is 18 residues. The CDR3 sequence is CASSLVYGGTSGGSQKYF. In nucleotides, the CDR3 is TGCGCCAGCAGCTTGGTGTACGGAGGGACTAGCGGGGGAAGTCAGAAGTATTTT.

The rearrangement links TRBV11-1 to TRBJ2-4; 7 bases align to TRBD1. The CDR3 runs to 19 residues. Germline V CDR1 and CDR2: SGHAT, FQDESV (reference sequence). With V trimmed by 1 base and J by 9 bases, 21 bases remained unmatched. CDR3 in amino acids: CASSLEAPTKQGIRTIQYF. CDR3 sequence (DNA): TGTGCCAGCAGCTTAGAAGCCCCAACGAAACAGGGGATTCGGACCATTCAGTACTTC.

This clonotype showed up just a few times. CDR3 sequence reads: CASSILGAVEQYF. In DNA form, the CDR3 reads TGTGCCAGCAGTATCCTGGGGGCGGTCGAGCAGTACTTC. This chain uses TRBV27 with TRBJ2-7, with D tentatively TRBD1 (6 bases). The CDR3 contains 13 residues. V lost 5 bases to trimming and J lost 6 bases, with 14 bases between them. Per the germline V gene, CDR1 is MNHEY and CDR2 is SMNVEV (reference sequence).

With respect to this clonotype: A read error may account for a junction end that differs from germline. DNA for the CDR3: TGTGCCAGCTGCCAGGGACTAGCGATCCAAGAGACCCAGTACTTC. It yields the protein CASCQGLAIQETQYF. This chain joins TRBV3-1 and TRBJ2-5, with 10 bases lining up with TRBD2. This CDR3 contains 15 residues. The germline CDR1 and CDR2 sequences are LGHDT and YNNKEL (reference sequence).

The table lists this clonotype with a few counts. The chain has TRBV7-2 and TRBJ2-5; 8 bases line up with TRBD2. Germline V gene data show CDR1 as SGHTA and CDR2 as FQGNSA. J gave up 5 bases and V 3 bases, and 11 bases lay outside the gene matches. This CDR3 has 16 residues. The CDR3 sequence: CASSFGVAGSRETQYF. CDR3 nucleotides: TGTGCCAGCAGCTTCGGAGTAGCGGGATCGCGGGAGACCCAGTACTTC.

There are a few counts of this clonotype. The V and J genes are TRBV29-1 and TRBJ2-1; possible D gene TRBD2, 5 bases. Trimming stripped 4 bases from V and 3 bases from J, with 13 bases between. This CDR3 is 14 amino acids long. Germline CDR1 reads SQVTM; CDR2 reads ANQGSEA. CDR3 loop: CSVGLRRDYNEQFF. The DNA for the CDR3 is TGCAGCGTTGGTCTGCGACGGGACTACAATGAGCAGTTCTTC.

This sequence joins TRBV12-3 or TRBV12-4 and TRBJ2-2; D remains ambiguous. V lost 3 bases to trimming and J lost 2 bases, with 7 bases between them. This CDR3 has 14 residues. Here the CDR3 DNA reads TGTGCCAGCAGTTTCCTCACTAACACCGGGGAGCTGTTTTTT. Its protein product is CASSFLTNTGELFF.

This clonotype was seen a few times. The chain combines TRBV4-1 with TRBJ2-6; 13 bases line up with TRBD2. This CDR3 is built from 18 residues. The germline V gene has CDR1 MGHRA and CDR2 YSYEKL. The trim removed 3 bases at V and 1 base at J, leaving 3 bases unmatched. Written as DNA, the CDR3 is TGCGCCAGCAGCCAGGGACTAGCGGGGAATTCTGGGGCCAACGTCCTGACTTTC. Amino acid sequence: CASSQGLAGNSGANVLTF.

Many counts were recorded for this clonotype. The rearrangement uses TRBV6-2 or TRBV6-3 and TRBJ2-7; TRBD2 matches 8 bases. CDR3 length: 14 amino acids. Germline trimming cut 6 bases from V and 5 bases from J; bases unmatched to any gene: 9. Germline V lookup: CDR1 MNHEY, CDR2 SVGEGT. The CDR3 is CASRVAGNSHEQYF. The CDR3, as DNA: TGTGCCAGCAGAGTAGCGGGAAATAGCCACGAGCAGTACTTC.

This chain connects TRBV20-1 to TRBJ1-5; the D gene is possibly TRBD1 (5 bases). With 3 bases removed from V and 5 bases from J, the gap between germline ends came to 11 bases. CDR3 size: 13 residues. Germline CDR1 reads DFQATT; CDR2 reads SNEGSKA (reference sequence). The CDR3 coding sequence is TGCAGTGCTAGGGGGCCGGCGGATCAGCCCCAGCATTTT. It encodes CSARGPADQPQHF.

This clonotype occurred many times. The chain couples TRBV5-6 to TRBJ1-2; maybe TRBD1 (5 bases). CDR1 and CDR2 from the germline V gene are SGHDT and YYEEEE. CDR3 size: 13 residues. The V gene lost 2 bases and the J gene lost 7 bases, with 12 bases spanning the gap. This CDR3 is CASSFQGDGGYTF. The CDR3 DNA sequence: TGTGCCAGCAGCTTTCAAGGGGACGGTGGCTACACCTTC.

This clonotype was seen ten or more times. CDR3 sequence: CASSTRRAPVTDTQYF. The CDR3 coding sequence is TGTGCCAGCAGTACGCGGAGGGCCCCGGTTACAGATACGCAGTATTTT. The genes are TRBV12-3 or TRBV12-4 and TRBJ2-3, with D tentatively TRBD2 (6 bases). CDR3 length equals 16 residues. V lost 5 bases, J lost 3 bases, and 18 bases lay in between.

The chain recombines TRBV2 with TRBJ1-6; no reliable D call. The length of the CDR3 is 12 residues. Germline CDR1 SNHLY, CDR2 FYNNEI. V gave up 6 bases and J gave up 4 bases, with 4 bases separating them. DNA of the CDR3: TGTGCCAGCAGCCAGTATAATTCACCCCTCCACTTT. Encoded protein: CASSQYNSPLHF. Together with reference TRBV2 and TRBJ1-6, the CDR3 gives the full variable domain: EPEVTQTPSHQVTQMGQEVILRCVPISNHLYFYWYRQILGQKVEFLVSFYNNEISEKSEIFDDQFSVERPDGSNFTLKIRSTKLEDSAMYFCASSQYNSPLHFGNGTRLTVT.

The chain combines TRBV3-1 with TRBJ2-2; no firm D call. CDR3 size: 14 residues. V was cut by 1 base and J by 5 bases, with 8 bases left in between. Germline assignment: CDR1 LGHDT and CDR2 YNNKEL (reference sequence). The CDR3 DNA is TGTGCCAGCAGCCAAGCTCTAATGACCGGGGAGCTGTTTTTT. Its protein product is CASSQALMTGELFF.

This clonotype has a count of ten or more. This rearrangement joins TRBV15 to TRBJ2-2, with TRBD2 identical over 7 bases. The CDR3 runs 16 residues. CDR1 is LNHNV and CDR2 is YYDKDF in the germline V gene (reference sequence). Losses at the gene ends were 1 base for V and 3 bases for J; bases not matched to a gene: 5. CDR3 sequence: CATSRGPTSDTGELFF. The CDR3, as DNA: TGTGCCACCAGCAGAGGCCCTACTAGCGACACCGGGGAGCTGTTTTTT.

This clonotype was seen a few times. This chain uses TRBV20-1 with TRBJ2-3, with 8 bases identical to TRBD2. The CDR3 runs 13 residues. V trimming: 5 bases; J trimming: 6 bases; junction bases outside the gene matches: 7. Germline assignment: CDR1 DFQATT and CDR2 SNEGSKA (reference sequence). CDR3 sequence (DNA): TGCAGTGCTTCGGGGGGGGGCCGGGATACGCAGTATTTT. It encodes CSASGGGRDTQYF.

The V gene is TRBV6-1, the J gene TRBJ2-3, with D maybe TRBD2 (5 bases). Germline V gives CDR1 MNHNS, CDR2 SASEGT. Trimming cost V 8 bases and J 4 bases, with 28 bases left between them. This CDR3 has 18 residues. In nucleotides, the CDR3 is TGTGCCAGCGCCCCTGGATCGGTAGCTAGCCCCCAACCAGATACGCAGTATTTT. It translates to CASAPGSVASPQPDTQYF.

This clonotype has ten or more counts. This chain joins TRBV7-9 and TRBJ1-2; no reliable D call. CDR3 length: 14 residues. Per the germline V gene, CDR1 is SEHNR and CDR2 is FQNEAQ (reference sequence). Trimming shortened V by 3 bases and J by 4 bases, and 12 bases separated the two germline ends. CDR3 DNA: TGTGCCAGCAGCTTGAGGGAAACAAGCTATGGCTACACCTTC. Protein product: CASSLRETSYGYTF.

The chain is built from TRBV5-4 and TRBJ1-1; TRBD1 aligns across 7 bases. The CDR3 is 16 residues long. The V gene's germline CDR1 is SGHNT and CDR2 YYREEE (reference sequence). The ends lost 5 bases at V and 0 bases at J; junction bases unmatched: 10. Written as DNA, the CDR3 is TGTGCCAGCAGATATGACAGGGTTGGCATGAACACTGAAGCTTTCTTT. This gives the protein CASRYDRVGMNTEAFF.

There are many counts of this clonotype. The chain recombines TRBV9 with TRBJ2-5, with D possibly TRBD2 on 5 matching bases. V was shortened by 4 bases and J by 0 bases, with 16 bases between the two germline ends. The germline CDR1 and CDR2 sequences are SGDLS and YYNGEE. The CDR3 covers 16 residues. Here the CDR3 DNA reads TGTGCCAGCAGCCCTCGGGGTGAGGCCCACCAAGAGACCCAGTACTTC. Amino acid sequence: CASSPRGEAHQETQYF.

This clonotype was recorded many times. J is TRBJ2-2 and V is TRBV11-2; D remains ambiguous. CDR3 size: 15 residues. CDR1 is SGHAT and CDR2 is FQNNGV in the germline V gene. Between the trimmed V and J ends, which lost 5 bases and 5 bases, there was a span of 15 bases. The CDR3 sequence: CASSPPIPVTGELFF. CDR3 sequence (DNA): TGTGCCAGCAGCCCTCCCATCCCCGTGACCGGGGAGCTGTTTTTT.

This sequence joins TRBV24-1 and TRBJ2-7, with 11 bases aligning to TRBD1. The CDR3 has 14 amino acids. From germline, CDR1 is KGHDR and CDR2 SFDVKD. V lost 4 bases to trimming and J lost 3 bases; unmatched junction nucleotides: 1. The CDR3 DNA is TGTGCCACCAGTGAAGGGACAGGGGGCTACGAGCAGTACTTC. This translates into CATSEGTGGYEQYF.

This clonotype occurred a few times. This chain uses TRBV20-1 with TRBJ2-1, with TRBD2 matching 10 bases. Germline CDR1 is DFQATT and CDR2 is SNEGSKA (reference sequence). The V segment lost 6 bases and the J segment 7 bases; nucleotides outside the gene matches: 9. The CDR3 totals 14 residues. The CDR3 region has the DNA TGCAGTGCAAGATCTAGCGGGGGAGGGAATGAGCAGTTCTTC. Residues: CSARSSGGGNEQFF.